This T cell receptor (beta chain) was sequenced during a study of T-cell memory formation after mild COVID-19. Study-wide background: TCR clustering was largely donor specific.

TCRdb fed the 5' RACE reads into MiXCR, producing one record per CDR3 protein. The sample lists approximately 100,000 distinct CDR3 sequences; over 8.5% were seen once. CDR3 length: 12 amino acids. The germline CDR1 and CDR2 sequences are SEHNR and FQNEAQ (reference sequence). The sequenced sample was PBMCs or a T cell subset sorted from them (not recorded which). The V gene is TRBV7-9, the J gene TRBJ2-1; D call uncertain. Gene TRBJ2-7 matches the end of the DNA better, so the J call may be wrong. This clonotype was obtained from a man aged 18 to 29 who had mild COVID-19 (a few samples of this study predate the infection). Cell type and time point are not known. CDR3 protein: CASISDGYEQYF. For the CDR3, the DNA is TGTGCCAGCATCTCGGATGGGTACGAGCAGTACTTC.